This TCR beta chain was profiled in a study of blood T cells in healthy people across ages. With a J-beta primer mix and a sample-barcoded 5' primer, a second PCR ran about 6 to 11 cycles. One entry per CDR3 protein results from TCRdb running MiXCR on the 5' RACE reads. The top ten hold 2% to 2.5% of the sample, which has about 1.8 million distinct CDR3 sequences, less than 50% seen once. Donors were systemically healthy Caucasian individuals from Russia aged about 6 to 95 years. Trimming cost V 7 bases and J 4 bases, with 14 bases left between them. This CDR3 contains 13 residues. The germline V gene has CDR1 SQVTM and CDR2 ANQGSEA.

Sequencing was carried out using blood. The TCR comes from a woman aged 40 to 50 in good health. The chain links TRBV29-1 to TRBJ2-1; D is tentatively TRBD1 or TRBD2 (5 bases each). Here the CDR3 reads CSGERQTYNEQFF. In DNA, the CDR3 is TGCAGCGGGGAGCGACAGACATACAATGAGCAGTTCTTC.